The present T cell receptor beta chain was sequenced within a study of human T cells and chemical hapten exposure. Across the study: There were weekly diphenylcyclopropenone doses to the scalp for patients throughout the roughly 25-week study. Small pooled library volume differences chiefly drove per-sample TCR yield variation.

TCRdb recomputed calls from the RACE reads with MiXCR, one row per CDR3 protein. This sample yields some 380,000 distinct CDR3 sequences, of which approximately 5% are seen a single time; about 2.1% belongs to the top ten. Time point indicated: patch test 1, 2 weeks after DPC sensitization. As for treatment: therapeutic diphenylcyclopropenone sensitization with weekly scalp DPC. Trimming took off 3 bases at V and 3 bases at J, with 9 bases between the two ends. The CDR3 loop spans 13 amino acids. This chain joins TRBV12-3 or TRBV12-4 and TRBJ2-7; D unresolved. The TCR was taken from a woman in her 50s with alopecia areata. Some clones in this sample may be carry-over from other donors' samples. Source: whole blood, taken in connection with sensitization to the hapten diphenylcyclopropenone (DPC). The CDR3 DNA is TGTGCCAGCAGTTTTGGGGTCGTCTACGAGCAGTACTTC. Translating gives CASSFGVVYEQYF.